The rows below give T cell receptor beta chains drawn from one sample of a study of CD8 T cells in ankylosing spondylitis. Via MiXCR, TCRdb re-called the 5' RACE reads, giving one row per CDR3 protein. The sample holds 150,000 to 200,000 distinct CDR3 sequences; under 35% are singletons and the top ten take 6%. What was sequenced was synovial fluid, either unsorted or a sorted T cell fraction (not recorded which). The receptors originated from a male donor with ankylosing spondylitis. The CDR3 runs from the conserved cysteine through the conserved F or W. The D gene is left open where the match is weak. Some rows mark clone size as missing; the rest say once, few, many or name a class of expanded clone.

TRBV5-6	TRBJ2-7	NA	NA	CAGSLLGDEQYF	TGTGCCGGCAGCTTGTTGGGTGACGAGCAGTACTTC
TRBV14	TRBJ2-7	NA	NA	CASSPGPDYEQYF	TGTGCCAGCAGCCCAGGACCCGACTACGAGCAGTACTTC
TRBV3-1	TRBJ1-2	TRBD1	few	CASSRQTGGRGYTF	TGTGCCAGCAGCCGTCAAACAGGGGGTCGTGGCTACACCTTC
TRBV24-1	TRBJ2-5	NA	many	CATSPQDRETQYF	TGTGCCACCAGCCCCCAGGACCGGGAGACCCAGTACTTC
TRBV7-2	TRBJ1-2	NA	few	CASSPYHSNGYTF	TGTGCCAGCAGCCCCTACCACAGTAATGGCTACACCTTC
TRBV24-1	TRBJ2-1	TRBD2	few	CATSDFGAGGPHYNEQFF	TGTGCCACCAGTGATTTCGGAGCGGGAGGCCCCCACTACAATGAGCAGTTCTTC
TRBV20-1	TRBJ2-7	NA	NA	CSADSLRYEQYF	TGCAGTGCGGACAGCCTTCGGTACGAGCAGTACTTC
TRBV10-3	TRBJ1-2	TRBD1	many	CAISDRDSAGYTF	TGTGCCATCAGTGATCGGGACAGTGCAGGCTACACCTTC
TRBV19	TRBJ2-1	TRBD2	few	CASSMGLAAHEQFF	TGTGCCAGTAGTATGGGACTAGCGGCCCATGAGCAGTTCTTC
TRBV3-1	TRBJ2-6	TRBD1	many	CASSPLRTGGVGANVLTF	TGTGCCAGCAGCCCACTAAGGACAGGGGGCGTTGGGGCCAACGTCCTGACTTTC
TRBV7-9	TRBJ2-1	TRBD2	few	CASRLVLAGADEQFF	TGTGCCAGCAGACTCGTACTAGCGGGGGCGGATGAGCAGTTCTTC
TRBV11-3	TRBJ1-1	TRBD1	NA	CASSGLLTGRNTEAFF	TGTGCCAGCAGCGGACTCCTGACAGGGAGGAACACTGAAGCTTTCTTT
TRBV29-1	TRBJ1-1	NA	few	CSVGTLGTVNTEAFF	TGCAGCGTTGGAACTTTGGGCACAGTGAACACTGAAGCTTTCTTT
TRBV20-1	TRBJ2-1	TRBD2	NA	CSATGGSANNEQFF	TGCAGTGCTACCGGCGGGAGCGCTAACAATGAGCAGTTCTTC
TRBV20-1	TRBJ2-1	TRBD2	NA	CSARDFTSGTWHNEQFF	TGCAGTGCTAGAGATTTCACTAGCGGGACGTGGCACAATGAGCAGTTCTTC
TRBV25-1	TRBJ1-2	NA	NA	CASSEDSRNYGYTF	TGTGCCAGCAGTGAAGACAGCCGGAACTATGGCTACACCTTC
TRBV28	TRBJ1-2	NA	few	CASSPPANYGYTF	TGTGCCAGCAGTCCCCCAGCTAACTATGGCTACACCTTC
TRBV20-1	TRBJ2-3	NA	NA	CSASWSSDTQYF	TGCAGTGCTAGTTGGTCGTCAGATACGCAGTATTTT
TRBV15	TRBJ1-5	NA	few	CATSTELGQLSNQPQHF	TGTGCCACCAGCACTGAGTTGGGTCAGCTTAGCAATCAGCCCCAGCATTTT
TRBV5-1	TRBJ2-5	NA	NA	CASRLTGFYQETQYF	TGCGCCAGCAGGCTGACTGGATTTTACCAAGAGACCCAGTACTTC
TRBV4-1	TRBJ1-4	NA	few	CASSQVQGIGEKLFF	TGCGCCAGCAGCCAAGTTCAGGGTATAGGTGAAAAACTGTTTTTT
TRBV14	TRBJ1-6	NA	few	CASSQRWGTNSPLHF	TGTGCCAGCAGCCAGAGGTGGGGTACTAATTCACCCCTCCACTTT
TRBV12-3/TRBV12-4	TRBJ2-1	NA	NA	CASSPYGEQFF	TGTGCCAGCAGTCCATACGGTGAGCAGTTCTTC
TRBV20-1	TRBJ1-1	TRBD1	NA	CSARRGQVNTEAFF	TGCAGTGCTAGACGGGGACAGGTGAACACTGAAGCTTTCTTT
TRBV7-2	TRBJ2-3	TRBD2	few	CASSPLAGGVDTQYF	TGTGCCAGCAGCCCCCTAGCGGGGGGGGTGGATACGCAGTATTTT
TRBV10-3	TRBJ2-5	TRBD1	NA	CATWDRQETQYF	TGTGCCACCTGGGACAGGCAAGAGACCCAGTACTTC
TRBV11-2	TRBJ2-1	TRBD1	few	CASSLGQGRDEQFF	TGTGCCAGCAGCTTAGGACAGGGTAGGGATGAGCAGTTCTTC
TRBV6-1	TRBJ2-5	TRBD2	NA	CASSEFALAGEETPYF	TGTGCCAGCAGTGAATTTGCACTAGCGGGAGAAGAGACCCCGTACTTC
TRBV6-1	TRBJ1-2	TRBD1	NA	CASSKTGGASNYGYTF	TGTGCCAGCAGTAAAACAGGGGGCGCTTCGAACTATGGCTACACCTTC
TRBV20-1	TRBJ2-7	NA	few	CSARGQLEQYF	TGCAGTGCTCGGGGACAACTCGAGCAGTACTTC
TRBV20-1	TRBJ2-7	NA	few	CSARGLRIDPSYEQYF	TGCAGTGCTAGGGGATTGAGAATTGACCCCTCGTACGAGCAGTACTTC
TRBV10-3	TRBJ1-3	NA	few	CAISEGQTGNTIYF	TGTGCCATCAGTGAAGGACAGACTGGAAACACCATATATTTT